Listed here are 23 T cell receptor beta chains from one sample, sequenced in a study of cytomegalovirus exposure and HLA in healthy donors. The PCR contained 60 Vbeta and 13 Jbeta primers. TCRdb's table, derived via immunoSEQ multiplex PCR, lists solely in-frame clones and lacks some. The sample lists roughly 160,000 clones; about three quarters were seen once. The sequenced sample was PBMCs. The source is a female donor in good health and CMV-seronegative.

The chain uses TRBV6-6 and TRBJ2-3; 8 bases agree with TRBD1. J lost 0 bases, V lost 6 bases, and 5 bases had no gene match. The V gene's germline CDR1 is MNHNY and CDR2 SVGAGI (reference sequence). The CDR3 extends over 15 amino acids. The CDR3 DNA reads TGTGCCAGCAGGTCGACAGGGGATAGCACAGATACGCAGTATTTT. Translating it yields CASRSTGDSTDTQYF.

V is TRBV28 and J is TRBJ2-7; 10 positions match TRBD2. CDR1 MDHEN and CDR2 SYDVKM come from the germline V gene. CDR3 size: 15 residues. V shed 6 bases and J 3 bases; nucleotides not matched to a gene: 8. The CDR3 loop reads CASSSAAGGNYEQYF. The CDR3 DNA follows: TGTGCCAGCAGCAGTGCAGCGGGGGGGAACTACGAGCAGTACTTC. The variable domain in full, completed from reference TRBV28 and TRBJ2-7, reads DVKVTQSSRYLVKRTGEKVFLECVQDMDHENMFWYRQDPGLGLRLIYFSYDVKMKEKGDIPEGYSVSREKKERFSLILESASTNQTSMYLCASSSAAGGNYEQYFGPGTRLTVT.

This rearrangement joins TRBV27 to TRBJ2-7, with TRBD2 matching over 8 bases. CDR3 length equals 14 residues. Losses at the gene ends were 5 bases for V and 4 bases for J; bases not matched to a gene: 7. Germline CDR1 is MNHEY and CDR2 is SMNVEV (reference sequence). The CDR3 nucleotides read TGTGCCAGCAGTGTCACTAGCGGTGATTACGAGCAGTACTTC. Translation: CASSVTSGDYEQYF.

V and J are TRBV9 and TRBJ2-1; D uncertain. V lost 3 bases and J 0 bases, leaving 10 bases between the germline ends. The CDR3 spans 15 residues. The V gene's germline CDR1 is SGDLS and CDR2 YYNGEE. CDR3 DNA: TGTGCCAGCAGCGGGAGCGTGGTCTCCTACAATGAGCAGTTCTTC. Translating gives CASSGSVVSYNEQFF.

J is TRBJ1-6 and V is TRBV6-1; 11 nucleotides align to TRBD1. The length of the CDR3 is 16 residues. Trimming removed 4 bases from V and 2 bases from J; junction bases left unmatched: 1. CDR1 MNHNS and CDR2 SASEGT come from the germline V gene. CDR3 bases: TGTGCCAGCAGTGGGGACAGGGGGACCTATAATTCACCCCTCCACTTT. Amino acids: CASSGDRGTYNSPLHF.

This chain links TRBV5-1 with TRBJ2-6; D uncertain. V was pared by 2 bases and J by 1 base, with 4 bases between. The CDR3 runs 14 residues. Germline loops: CDR1 SGHRS, CDR2 YFSETQ. CDR3 amino acids: CASSFSSGANVLTF. CDR3 nucleotide sequence: TGCGCCAGCAGCTTTAGTTCTGGGGCCAACGTCCTGACTTTC.

This sequence joins TRBV30 and TRBJ2-5, with TRBD1 identical over 12 bases. CDR3 length equals 13 residues. Trimming removed 5 bases from V and 7 bases from J; junction bases left unmatched: 5. CDR1 GTSNPN and CDR2 SVGIG come from the germline V gene (reference sequence). The CDR3 here is CAWGTGGRRTQYF. The CDR3, as DNA: TGTGCCTGGGGGACAGGGGGCCGCAGGACCCAGTACTTC.

The rearrangement links TRBV6-1 to TRBJ1-5; D perhaps matches TRBD1 (5 bases). Trimming cost V 4 bases and J 0 bases, with 7 bases left between them. Germline CDR1 and CDR2: MNHNS and SASEGT. CDR3 length: 14 residues. The CDR3 DNA reads TGTGCCAGCAGTGTGGGACTTAGCAATCAGCCCCAGCATTTT. It translates to CASSVGLSNQPQHF.

The genes are TRBV18 and TRBJ2-1; D is perhaps TRBD1 (6 bases). The CDR3 covers 17 residues. V lost 2 bases and J lost 7, with 21 bases in between. Germline V gene sequence: CDR1 KGHSH, CDR2 LQKENI. The CDR3: CASSPGWISEGQNEQFF. As DNA, the CDR3 is TGTGCCAGCTCACCAGGTTGGATCTCCGAGGGACAAAATGAGCAGTTCTTC.

This chain uses TRBV5-1 with TRBJ2-5; 7 nucleotides agree with TRBD2. The DNA end is a closer match to TRBJ2-7, so the J assignment may be wrong. Germline V CDR1 and CDR2: SGHRS, YFSETQ. CDR3 size: 15 residues. The CDR3 region is CASGTEGGSSYEQYF. For the CDR3, the DNA is TGCGCCAGCGGGACGGAAGGCGGGAGCTCCTACGAGCAGTACTTC.

This chain uses TRBV4-3 with TRBJ1-3, with a weak D call TRBD1 (5 bases). The V and J ends lost 1 base and 4 bases respectively, with 14 bases between them. The germline CDR1 and CDR2 sequences are LGHNA and YSLEER. The CDR3 runs 16 residues. The CDR3 protein is CASSQGDGRSGNTIYF. In DNA, the CDR3 is TGCGCCAGCAGCCAAGGGGACGGGAGGTCGGGAAACACCATATATTTT.

The rearrangement joins TRBV25-1 to TRBJ2-5, with D maybe TRBD1 (6 bases). V lost 6 bases, J lost 0 bases, and 17 bases lay in between. The germline V gene has CDR1 MGHDK and CDR2 SYGVNS. This CDR3 has 16 amino acids. CDR3 region: CASRSPGHRYQETQYF. For the CDR3, the DNA is TGTGCCAGCAGGTCTCCGGGACACCGGTACCAAGAGACCCAGTACTTC. Full variable domain (outside the CDR3, taken from reference TRBV25-1 and TRBJ2-5): EADIYQTPRYLVIGTGKKITLECSQTMGHDKMYWYQQDPGMELHLIHYSYGVNSTEKGDLSSESTVSRIRTEHFPLTLESARPSHTSQYLCASRSPGHRYQETQYFGPGTRLLVL.

V gene TRBV30 combines with J gene TRBJ1-1; TRBD1 might be the D (6 bases). Germline V gives CDR1 GTSNPN, CDR2 SVGIG (reference sequence). The CDR3 runs to 13 residues. The germline V and J ends were trimmed by 2 bases and 5 bases, with 12 bases remaining between them. The CDR3 protein is CAWSWGLGTEAFF. The CDR3 coding sequence is TGTGCCTGGAGTTGGGGGCTCGGGACTGAAGCTTTCTTT.

The chain carries TRBV19 and TRBJ2-5; perhaps TRBD1 as D (5 bases). V shed 3 bases and J shed 3 bases, with 5 bases lying between them. The germline gives CDR1 LNHDA, CDR2 SQIVND (reference sequence). The CDR3 has 12 residues. CDR3 loop: CASSIREETQYF. The DNA of the CDR3 is TGTGCCAGTAGTATCAGGGAAGAGACCCAGTACTTC.

This clone was counted between two and nine times. The genes are TRBV6-1 and TRBJ1-1; possibly TRBD1 for D (5 bases). Trimming took off 2 bases at V and 4 bases at J, with 14 bases between the two ends. Germline CDR1 is MNHNS and CDR2 is SASEGT. This CDR3 spans 15 amino acids. CDR3 in amino acids: CASSESSGVGTEAFF. In nucleotides, the CDR3 is TGTGCCAGCAGTGAATCGTCGGGGGTGGGCACTGAAGCTTTCTTT.

In this sample, this clone turned up once. The V call is TRBV7-2, the J call TRBJ2-1; TRBD2 aligns across 12 bases. The J segment lost 6 bases and the V segment lost 5 bases, leaving 2 bases of the junction unmatched. The germline gives CDR1 SGHTA, CDR2 FQGNSA. The CDR3 spans 14 residues. The CDR3 reads CASSMTSGSNEQFF. In DNA form, the CDR3 reads TGTGCCAGCAGCATGACTAGCGGGAGCAATGAGCAGTTCTTC.

The genes are TRBV6-6 and TRBJ2-3; D remains ambiguous. Germline V lookup: CDR1 MNHNY, CDR2 SVGAGI (reference sequence). Trimming took off 1 base at V and 5 bases at J, with 10 bases between the two ends. The CDR3 loop spans 14 amino acids. The CDR3 DNA reads TGTGCCAGCAGTTACTTGGCAGGTCGAGATACGCAGTATTTT. This codes for CASSYLAGRDTQYF.

This sequence joins TRBV2 and TRBJ1-5; 7 bases fit TRBD1. The CDR3 has 13 residues. V lost 3 bases, J lost 6 bases, and 2 bases stayed unmatched. CDR1 and CDR2 (germline): SNHLY, FYNNEI. CDR3 in DNA: TGTGCCAGCAGTGAGGACAGGACTCAGCCCCAGCATTTT. It translates to CASSEDRTQPQHF.

The rearrangement joins TRBV9 to TRBJ1-1; D uncertain. V was cut by 1 base and J by 1 base, with 8 bases left in between. The CDR3 contains 14 residues. Germline-derived CDR1 and CDR2 are SGDLS and YYNGEE. The CDR3 is CASSVRPGNTEAFF. For the CDR3, the DNA is TGTGCCAGCAGCGTAAGACCGGGGAACACTGAAGCTTTCTTT.

The rearrangement uses TRBV28 and TRBJ2-7; D unclear. V was pared by 3 bases and J by 0 bases, with 9 bases between. The CDR3 length is 14 residues. Germline CDR1 and CDR2: MDHEN and SYDVKM. In DNA form, the CDR3 reads TGTGCCAGCAGTTTCTCCCCGAGCTCCTACGAGCAGTACTTC. Its protein product is CASSFSPSSYEQYF. Full variable domain (missing parts from reference TRBV28 and TRBJ2-7): DVKVTQSSRYLVKRTGEKVFLECVQDMDHENMFWYRQDPGLGLRLIYFSYDVKMKEKGDIPEGYSVSREKKERFSLILESASTNQTSMYLCASSFSPSSYEQYFGPGTRLTVT.

V is TRBV5-5 and J is TRBJ2-7; 7 bases are a match to TRBD2. The CDR3 runs 15 residues. Germline trimming cut 2 bases from V and 3 bases from J; bases unmatched to any gene: 8. In germline, CDR1 is SGHKS, CDR2 YYEKEE (reference sequence). The CDR3 sequence is CASSLVQRGIYEQYF. The DNA of the CDR3 is TGTGCCAGCAGCTTAGTCCAGCGGGGCATCTACGAGCAGTACTTC.

This clone appeared a single time. This chain links TRBV11-2 with TRBJ1-1; a possible D gene is TRBD1 (6 bases). Germline V gene sequence: CDR1 SGHAT, CDR2 FQNNGV. The CDR3 has 14 amino acids. Deletions cut 5 bases from V and 1 base from J, with 11 bases between. DNA of the CDR3: TGTGCCAGCAGCAGCAGGGGTGGGAACACTGAAGCTTTCTTT. Translation: CASSSRGGNTEAFF.

This clone occurred a few times. The CDR3: CASSYRGQPNEKLFF. CDR3 DNA sequence: TGTGCCAGCAGTTACAGGGGTCAGCCTAATGAAAAACTGTTTTTT. The chain uses TRBV6-5 and TRBJ1-4, with D perhaps matching TRBD1 (5 bases). The CDR3 extends over 15 amino acids. The V gene lost 2 bases and the J gene lost 3 bases, with 10 bases spanning the gap. Germline V gene data show CDR1 as MNHEY and CDR2 as SVGAGI.